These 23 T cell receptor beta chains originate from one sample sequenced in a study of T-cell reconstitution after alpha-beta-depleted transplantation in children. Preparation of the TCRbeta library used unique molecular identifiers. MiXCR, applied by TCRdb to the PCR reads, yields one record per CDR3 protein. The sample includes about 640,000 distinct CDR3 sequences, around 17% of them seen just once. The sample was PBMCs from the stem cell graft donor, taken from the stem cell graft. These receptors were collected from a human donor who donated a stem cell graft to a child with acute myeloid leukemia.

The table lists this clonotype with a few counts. Here the CDR3 DNA reads TGTGCCAGCAGTTGGATCATGGGGACAGGGGTTTGGGAGACCCAGTACTTC. It codes for CASSWIMGTGVWETQYF. The chain is built from TRBV6-5 and TRBJ2-5; 10 nucleotides align to TRBD1. With 4 bases clipped from V and 5 bases from J, the junction kept 13 bases outside the gene matches. The CDR3 totals 17 residues. Germline loops: CDR1 MNHEY, CDR2 SVGAGI.

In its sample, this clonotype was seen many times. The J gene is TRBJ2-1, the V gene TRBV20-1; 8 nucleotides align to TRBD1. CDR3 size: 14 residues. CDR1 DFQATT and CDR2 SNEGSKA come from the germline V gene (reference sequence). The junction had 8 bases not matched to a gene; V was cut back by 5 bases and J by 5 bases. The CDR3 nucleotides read TGCAGTGCTTCAGCGTGGGACAGGAACAATGAGCAGTTCTTC. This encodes CSASAWDRNNEQFF.

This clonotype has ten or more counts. The CDR3 is CSAPPGHSNQPQHF. The CDR3 DNA sequence: TGCAGTGCCCCGCCGGGACATAGCAATCAGCCCCAGCATTTT. The chain combines TRBV20-1 with TRBJ1-5; a possible D gene is TRBD1 (6 bases). From germline, CDR1 is DFQATT and CDR2 SNEGSKA (reference sequence). V was clipped by 6 bases and J by 0 bases, with 12 bases between them. CDR3 size: 14 residues.

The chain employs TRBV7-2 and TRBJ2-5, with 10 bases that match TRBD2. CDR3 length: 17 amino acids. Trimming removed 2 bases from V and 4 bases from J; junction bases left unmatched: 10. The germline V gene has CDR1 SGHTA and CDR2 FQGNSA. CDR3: CASSLTGTSVMGETQYF. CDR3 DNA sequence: TGTGCCAGCAGCTTAACAGGGACTAGCGTTATGGGAGAGACCCAGTACTTC.

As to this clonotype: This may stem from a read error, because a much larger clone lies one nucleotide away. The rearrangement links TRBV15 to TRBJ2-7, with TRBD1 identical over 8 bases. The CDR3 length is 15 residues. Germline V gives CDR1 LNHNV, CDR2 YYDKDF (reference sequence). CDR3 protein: CATSRHRTGSYDQYV. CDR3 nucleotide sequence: TGTGCCACCAGCAGACACAGGACAGGGTCCTACGACCAGTACGTC.

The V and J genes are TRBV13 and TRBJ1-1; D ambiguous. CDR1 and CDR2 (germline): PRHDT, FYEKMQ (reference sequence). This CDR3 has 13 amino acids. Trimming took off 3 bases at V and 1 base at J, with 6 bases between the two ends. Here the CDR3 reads CASSFESNTEAFF. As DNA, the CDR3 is TGTGCCAGCAGCTTCGAATCGAACACTGAAGCTTTCTTT.

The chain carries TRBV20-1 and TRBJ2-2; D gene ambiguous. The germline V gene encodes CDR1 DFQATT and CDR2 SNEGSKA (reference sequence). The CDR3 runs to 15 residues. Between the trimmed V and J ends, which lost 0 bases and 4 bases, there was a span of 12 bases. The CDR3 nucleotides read TGCAGTGCTAGAGATCTGGAGCGTCCCACCGGGGAGCTGTTTTTT. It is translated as CSARDLERPTGELFF.

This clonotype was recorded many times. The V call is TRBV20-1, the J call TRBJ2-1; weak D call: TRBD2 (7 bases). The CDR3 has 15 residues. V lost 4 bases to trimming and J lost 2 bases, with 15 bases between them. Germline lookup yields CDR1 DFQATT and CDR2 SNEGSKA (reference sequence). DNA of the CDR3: TGCAGTGCTACCCCTAGGGGGGGCGCCTACAATGAGCAGTTCTTC. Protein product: CSATPRGGAYNEQFF.

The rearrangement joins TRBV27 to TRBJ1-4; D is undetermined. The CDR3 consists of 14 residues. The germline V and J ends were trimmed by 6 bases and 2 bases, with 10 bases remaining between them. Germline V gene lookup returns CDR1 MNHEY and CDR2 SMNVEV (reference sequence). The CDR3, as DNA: TGTGCCAGCAGCCCTGACACGACTAATGAAAAACTGTTTTTT. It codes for CASSPDTTNEKLFF. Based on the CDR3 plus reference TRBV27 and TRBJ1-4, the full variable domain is EAQVTQNPRYLITVTGKKLTVTCSQNMNHEYMSWYRQDPGLGLRQIYYSMNVEVTDKGDVPEGYKVSRKEKRNFPLILESPSPNQTSLYFCASSPDTTNEKLFFGSGTQLSVL.

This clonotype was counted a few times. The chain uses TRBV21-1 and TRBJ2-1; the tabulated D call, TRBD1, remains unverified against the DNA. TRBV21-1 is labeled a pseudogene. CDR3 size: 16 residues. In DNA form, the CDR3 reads TGTGCCAGCAGCAAAGACTTAGCCATCGCCCGCAATGAGCAGTTCTTC. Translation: CASSKDLAIARNEQFF.

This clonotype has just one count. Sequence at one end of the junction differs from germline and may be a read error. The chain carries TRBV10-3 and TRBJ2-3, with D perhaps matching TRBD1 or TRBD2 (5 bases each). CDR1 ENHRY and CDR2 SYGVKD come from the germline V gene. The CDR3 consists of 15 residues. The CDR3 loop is CDIRADGANTDTQYF. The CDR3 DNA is TGTGACATCAGAGCCGACGGGGCCAACACAGATACGCAGTATTTT.

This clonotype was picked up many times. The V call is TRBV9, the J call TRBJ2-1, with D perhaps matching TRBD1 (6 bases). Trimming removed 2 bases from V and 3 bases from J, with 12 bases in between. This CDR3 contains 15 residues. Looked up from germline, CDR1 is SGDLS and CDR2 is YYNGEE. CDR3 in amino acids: CASSVQGKGYNEQFF. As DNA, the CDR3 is TGTGCCAGCAGCGTTCAGGGGAAGGGCTACAATGAGCAGTTCTTC.

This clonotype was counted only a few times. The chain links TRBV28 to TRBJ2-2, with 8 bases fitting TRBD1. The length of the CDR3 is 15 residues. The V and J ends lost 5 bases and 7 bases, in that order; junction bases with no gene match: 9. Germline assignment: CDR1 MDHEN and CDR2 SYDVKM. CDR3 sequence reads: CASSAPGGAYGELFF. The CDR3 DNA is TGTGCCAGCAGTGCCCCAGGGGGCGCGTACGGGGAGCTGTTTTTT.

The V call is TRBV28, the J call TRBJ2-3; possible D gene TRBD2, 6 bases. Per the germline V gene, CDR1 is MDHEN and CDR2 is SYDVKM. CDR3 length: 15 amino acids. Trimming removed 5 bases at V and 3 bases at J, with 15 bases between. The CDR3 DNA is TGTGCCAGCAGTCCGCGGGGCTCGGGGACAGATACGCAGTATTTT. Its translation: CASSPRGSGTDTQYF. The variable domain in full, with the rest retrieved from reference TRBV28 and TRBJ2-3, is DVKVTQSSRYLVKRTGEKVFLECVQDMDHENMFWYRQDPGLGLRLIYFSYDVKMKEKGDIPEGYSVSREKKERFSLILESASTNQTSMYLCASSPRGSGTDTQYFGPGTRLTVL.

The CDR3 nucleotides are TGTGCCTGGAGCTGGGACGGCAGGGCGGGTGGCTACACCTTC. It is translated as CAWSWDGRAGGYTF. The rearrangement links TRBV30 to TRBJ1-2; maybe TRBD1 (5 bases). CDR3 length: 14 residues. Trimming pared 3 bases from V and 7 bases from J, leaving 18 bases between. From germline, CDR1 is GTSNPN and CDR2 SVGIG (reference sequence).

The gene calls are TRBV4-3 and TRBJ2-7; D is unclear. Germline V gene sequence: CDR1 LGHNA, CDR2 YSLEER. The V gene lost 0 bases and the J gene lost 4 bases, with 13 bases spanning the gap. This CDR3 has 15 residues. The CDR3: CASSQEDAQTYEQYF. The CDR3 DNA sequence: TGCGCCAGCAGCCAAGAAGACGCGCAAACTTACGAGCAGTACTTC.

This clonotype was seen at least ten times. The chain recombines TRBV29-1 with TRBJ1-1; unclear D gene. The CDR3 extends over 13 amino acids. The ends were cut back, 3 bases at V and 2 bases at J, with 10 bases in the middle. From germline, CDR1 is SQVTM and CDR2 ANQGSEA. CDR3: CSVDRTVNTEAFF. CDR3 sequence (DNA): TGCAGCGTTGACCGTACTGTTAACACTGAAGCTTTCTTT. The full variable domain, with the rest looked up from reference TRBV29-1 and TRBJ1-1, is SAVISQKPSRDICQRGTSLTIQCQVDSQVTMMFWYRQQPGQSLTLIATANQGSEATYESGFVIDKFPISRPNLTFSTLTVSNMSPEDSSIYLCSVDRTVNTEAFFGQGTRLTVV.

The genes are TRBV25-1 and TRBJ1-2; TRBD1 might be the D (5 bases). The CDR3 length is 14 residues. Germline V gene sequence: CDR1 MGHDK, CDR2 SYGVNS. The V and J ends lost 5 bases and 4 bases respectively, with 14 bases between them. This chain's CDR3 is CASSPRTGVYGYTF. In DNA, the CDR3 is TGTGCCAGCAGTCCCCGCACAGGAGTCTATGGCTACACCTTC.

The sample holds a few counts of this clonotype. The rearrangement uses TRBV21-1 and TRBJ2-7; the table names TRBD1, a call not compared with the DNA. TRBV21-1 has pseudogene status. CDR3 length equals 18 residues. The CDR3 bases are TGTGCCAGCAGCAAGCGCCGGGACACCAACCGACAAGACTACGAGCAGTACGTC. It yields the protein CASSKRRDTNRQDYEQYV.

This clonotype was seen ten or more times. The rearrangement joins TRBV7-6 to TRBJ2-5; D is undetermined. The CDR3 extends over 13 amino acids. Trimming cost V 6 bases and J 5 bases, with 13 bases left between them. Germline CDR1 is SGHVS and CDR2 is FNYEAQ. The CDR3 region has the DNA TGTGCCAGCAGTTTAAGGGTAGGGGAGACCCAGTACTTC. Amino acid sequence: CASSLRVGETQYF. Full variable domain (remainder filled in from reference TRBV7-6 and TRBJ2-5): GAGVSQSPRYKVTKRGQDVALRCDPISGHVSLYWYRQALGQGPEFLTYFNYEAQQDKSGLPNDRFSAERPEGSISTLTIQRTEQRDSAMYRCASSLRVGETQYFGPGTRLLVL.

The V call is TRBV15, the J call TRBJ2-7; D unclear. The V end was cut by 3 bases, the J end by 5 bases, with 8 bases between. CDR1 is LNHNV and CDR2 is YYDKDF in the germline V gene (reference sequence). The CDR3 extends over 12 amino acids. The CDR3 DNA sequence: TGTGCCACCAGCAGTGGTATAAACGAGCAGTACTTC. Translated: CATSSGINEQYF.

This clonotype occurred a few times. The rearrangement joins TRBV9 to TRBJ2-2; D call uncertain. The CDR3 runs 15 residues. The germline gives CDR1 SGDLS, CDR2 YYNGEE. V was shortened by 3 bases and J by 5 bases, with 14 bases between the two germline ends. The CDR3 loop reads CASSGPNALTGELFF. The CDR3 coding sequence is TGTGCCAGCAGCGGACCTAACGCCCTGACCGGGGAGCTGTTTTTT.

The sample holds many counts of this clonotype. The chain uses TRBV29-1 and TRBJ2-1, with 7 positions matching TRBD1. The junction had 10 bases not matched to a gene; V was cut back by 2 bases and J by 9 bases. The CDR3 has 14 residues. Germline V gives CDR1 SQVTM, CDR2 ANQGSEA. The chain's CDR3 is CSVERTGGTGEQFF. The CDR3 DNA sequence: TGCAGCGTTGAACGGACAGGCGGAACGGGTGAGCAGTTCTTC.